The rows below give T cell receptor beta chains drawn from one sample of a study of cytomegalovirus exposure and HLA in healthy donors. Assay: immunoSEQ multiplex PCR; the TCRdb copy retains only in-frame clones and omits some. The sample contains some 180,000 clones, around four fifths of which appear only once. The sequencing sample was made of PBMCs. These TCRs come from a man aged 18 to 30 in good health and CMV-seronegative. The CDR3 runs from the conserved cysteine through the conserved F or W. D genes are given only for firm matches. Size values are once, few and many counts, or a class for expanded clones, and some rows have none.

CDR3 DNA: TGTGCCACCAGCGCACAGCGGGGGGTCACAGATACGCAGTATTTT
CDR3 protein: CATSAQRGVTDTQYF
V gene: TRBV15
clone size: NA
D gene: TRBD2
J gene: TRBJ2-3

CDR3 DNA: TGTGCCAGCAGCTTACCGACGCCCGCGGTTGAGACCCAGTACTTC
CDR3 protein: CASSLPTPAVETQYF
V gene: TRBV7-9
clone size: NA
D gene: NA
J gene: TRBJ2-5

CDR3 DNA: TGTGCCAGCTCACCTAGACTAGAGAGCACCGGGGAGCTGTTTTTT
CDR3 protein: CASSPRLESTGELFF
V gene: TRBV18
clone size: NA
D gene: NA
J gene: TRBJ2-2

CDR3 DNA: TGTGCCAGCAGCTCGAACTATGGCTACACCTTC
CDR3 protein: CASSSNYGYTF
V gene: TRBV9
clone size: NA
D gene: NA
J gene: TRBJ1-2

CDR3 DNA: TGTGCCAGTAGTATGGGCCTAGCGGAATACAATGAGCAGTTCTTC
CDR3 protein: CASSMGLAEYNEQFF
V gene: TRBV19
clone size: NA
D gene: TRBD2
J gene: TRBJ2-1

CDR3 DNA: TGTGCCAGCAAGGAGCGGGAGGGCCACGAGCAGTACTTC
CDR3 protein: CASKEREGHEQYF
V gene: TRBV13
clone size: NA
D gene: TRBD2
J gene: TRBJ2-7

CDR3 DNA: TGTGCCAGCAGCCCCTTACCCGACAGGGACGTGACAGATACGCAGTATTTT
CDR3 protein: CASSPLPDRDVTDTQYF
V gene: TRBV5-4
clone size: NA
D gene: TRBD1
J gene: TRBJ2-3

CDR3 DNA: TGTGCCAGTAGTCGACGGAGGGAGTATAATTCACCCCTCCACTTT
CDR3 protein: CASSRRREYNSPLHF
V gene: TRBV19
clone size: NA
D gene: NA
J gene: TRBJ1-6

CDR3 DNA: TGTGCTAGCAGCCCCACCAGGGACACCGGGGAGCTGTTTTTT
CDR3 protein: CASSPTRDTGELFF
V gene: TRBV7-7
clone size: NA
D gene: NA
J gene: TRBJ2-2

CDR3 DNA: TGTGCCAGCAGCTCTGACAGGAGCTCCTACAATGAGCAGTTCTTC
CDR3 protein: CASSSDRSSYNEQFF
V gene: TRBV5-4
clone size: NA
D gene: NA
J gene: TRBJ2-1

CDR3 DNA: TGTGCCAGCAGCTCTCGGACAGTTGGAAACACCATATATTTT
CDR3 protein: CASSSRTVGNTIYF
V gene: TRBV7-8
clone size: NA
D gene: NA
J gene: TRBJ1-3

CDR3 DNA: TGTGCCAGCAGTGAAGCGGGGGGGCTGCTCACTGAAGCTTTCTTT
CDR3 protein: CASSEAGGLLTEAFF
V gene: TRBV6-1
clone size: few
D gene: NA
J gene: TRBJ1-1

CDR3 DNA: TGTGCCAGCAGCCATACCGGGACAGGGGTGAATTCACCCCTCCACTTT
CDR3 protein: CASSHTGTGVNSPLHF
V gene: TRBV7-2
clone size: NA
D gene: TRBD1
J gene: TRBJ1-6

CDR3 DNA: TGTGCCAGCAGCCGCGACAGGGTAGCCTATGGCTACACCTTC
CDR3 protein: CASSRDRVAYGYTF
V gene: TRBV7-9
clone size: NA
D gene: TRBD1
J gene: TRBJ1-2

CDR3 DNA: TGTGCCAGTACCGACTACCGGGGACAGATTAACTATGGCTACACCTTC
CDR3 protein: CASTDYRGQINYGYTF
V gene: TRBV19
clone size: once
D gene: TRBD1
J gene: TRBJ1-2

CDR3 DNA: TGTGCCAGCAGGACCTTCAGCGGGGGGCTCACCGGGGAGCTGTTTTTT
CDR3 protein: CASRTFSGGLTGELFF
V gene: TRBV7-2
clone size: NA
D gene: TRBD2
J gene: TRBJ2-2

CDR3 DNA: TGTGCCAGCAGTTTAACCGGGACAGGGAAGGGCGAGCAGTACTTC
CDR3 protein: CASSLTGTGKGEQYF
V gene: TRBV6-6
clone size: NA
D gene: TRBD1
J gene: TRBJ2-7

CDR3 DNA: TGTGCCTGGAGAGGGGAGGGACTTGGCTATGGCTACACCTTC
CDR3 protein: CAWRGEGLGYGYTF
V gene: TRBV30
clone size: NA
D gene: NA
J gene: TRBJ1-2

CDR3 DNA: TGTGCCAGCAGCCTCCGGACTAGCGGATCCAGGAATGAGCAGTTCTTC
CDR3 protein: CASSLRTSGSRNEQFF
V gene: TRBV11-2
clone size: NA
D gene: TRBD2
J gene: TRBJ2-1

CDR3 DNA: TGCAGCGTCCAGACAGGGGAGGCCTACGAGCAGTACTTC
CDR3 protein: CSVQTGEAYEQYF
V gene: TRBV29-1
clone size: NA
D gene: TRBD1
J gene: TRBJ2-7

CDR3 DNA: TGTGCCAGCAGCATGGACAGAAATAGCAATCAGCCCCAGCATTTT
CDR3 protein: CASSMDRNSNQPQHF
V gene: TRBV7-9
clone size: NA
D gene: NA
J gene: TRBJ1-5

CDR3 DNA: TGTGCCAGCAGCCCCAGCGGGAGGGCCTACGAGCAGTACTTC
CDR3 protein: CASSPSGRAYEQYF
V gene: TRBV11-2
clone size: few
D gene: TRBD2
J gene: TRBJ2-7

CDR3 DNA: TGTGCCACTAAGGCCGGGACAGGGTTTGATGAGCAGTTCTTC
CDR3 protein: CATKAGTGFDEQFF
V gene: TRBV6-1
clone size: NA
D gene: TRBD1
J gene: TRBJ2-1

CDR3 DNA: TGTGCCAGCAGACACACTAGCGGGGGGACCTACGAGCAGTACTTC
CDR3 protein: CASRHTSGGTYEQYF
V gene: TRBV6-1
clone size: few
D gene: TRBD2
J gene: TRBJ2-7

CDR3 DNA: TGTGCCAGCAGTGACTCCCCACTCCTAGCGGGAGCCTACGAGCAGTACTTC
CDR3 protein: CASSDSPLLAGAYEQYF
V gene: TRBV6-4
clone size: NA
D gene: TRBD2
J gene: TRBJ2-7

CDR3 DNA: TGTGCCAGCAGTTCACCAGGGGGCCCTCAAGAGACCCAGTACTTC
CDR3 protein: CASSSPGGPQETQYF
V gene: TRBV6-5
clone size: NA
D gene: TRBD1
J gene: TRBJ2-5

CDR3 DNA: TGTGCCAGTAGTATGGTGGCCGCAAGCTCTGGAAACACCATATATTTT
CDR3 protein: CASSMVAASSGNTIYF
V gene: TRBV19
clone size: NA
D gene: NA
J gene: TRBJ1-3

CDR3 DNA: TGTGCCACCAGCAGAGATCAAACCCAGGGAAGTGGCTACACCTTC
CDR3 protein: CATSRDQTQGSGYTF
V gene: TRBV15
clone size: NA
D gene: NA
J gene: TRBJ1-2

CDR3 DNA: TGTGCCAGCAGCGCAAACAGGGGTAGAGCTGGAAACACCATATATTTT
CDR3 protein: CASSANRGRAGNTIYF
V gene: TRBV11-2
clone size: NA
D gene: TRBD1
J gene: TRBJ1-3

CDR3 DNA: TGCGCCAGCAGAATACTTCGGTGCGAGCAGTACTTC
CDR3 protein: CASRILRCEQYF
V gene: TRBV23-1
clone size: NA
D gene: NA
J gene: TRBJ2-7

CDR3 DNA: TGTGCCTGGACCACGGACAGGGGGCCGTATGGCTACACCTTC
CDR3 protein: CAWTTDRGPYGYTF
V gene: TRBV30
clone size: once
D gene: TRBD1
J gene: TRBJ1-2

CDR3 DNA: TGCAGCGTTGTGTCGGCGGGGGGGCTATATACGCAGTATTTT
CDR3 protein: CSVVSAGGLYTQYF
V gene: TRBV29-1
clone size: NA
D gene: TRBD2
J gene: TRBJ2-3

CDR3 DNA: TGTGCCAGCAGTCCACAGGGAGTTCTGGGGCCCCAGCATTTT
CDR3 protein: CASSPQGVLGPQHF
V gene: TRBV27
clone size: few
D gene: NA
J gene: TRBJ1-5

CDR3 DNA: TGTGCCATCAGTAGACTAGCGGGAGAGATGGAGACCCAGTACTTC
CDR3 protein: CAISRLAGEMETQYF
V gene: TRBV10-3
clone size: NA
D gene: TRBD2
J gene: TRBJ2-5

CDR3 DNA: TGTGCCAGCACCTCTATCAGCGGGAAAGAGACCCAGTACTTC
CDR3 protein: CASTSISGKETQYF
V gene: TRBV7-8
clone size: NA
D gene: TRBD2
J gene: TRBJ2-5

CDR3 DNA: TGTGCCAGCAGCAGCCGGAGGAACACTGAAGCTTTCTTT
CDR3 protein: CASSSRRNTEAFF
V gene: TRBV4-2
clone size: NA
D gene: NA
J gene: TRBJ1-1

CDR3 DNA: TGTGCCAGCAGCCCCGGCGCGCGGAACACAGATACGCAGTATTTT
CDR3 protein: CASSPGARNTDTQYF
V gene: TRBV27
clone size: NA
D gene: NA
J gene: TRBJ2-3

CDR3 DNA: TGTGCCAGCAGCCTAGCGGAATCCTACGAGCAGTACTTC
CDR3 protein: CASSLAESYEQYF
V gene: TRBV6-1
clone size: NA
D gene: TRBD2
J gene: TRBJ2-7

CDR3 DNA: TGTGCCAGCAGCCCATTAGCGGGGAGTTCAGATACGCAGTATTTT
CDR3 protein: CASSPLAGSSDTQYF
V gene: TRBV9
clone size: NA
D gene: TRBD2
J gene: TRBJ2-3

CDR3 DNA: TGTTCCAGCAGCCCCCATGGAGAGGCCTCTAACTATGGCTACACCTTC
CDR3 protein: CSSSPHGEASNYGYTF
V gene: TRBV7-9
clone size: few
D gene: NA
J gene: TRBJ1-2

CDR3 DNA: TGTGCCAGCAGTTACTCGGAGGCCGTGAGCCTCAGTGGCTACACCTTC
CDR3 protein: CASSYSEAVSLSGYTF
V gene: TRBV6-5
clone size: NA
D gene: NA
J gene: TRBJ1-2

CDR3 DNA: TGCGCCAGCAGAGTTGGGCTCGTAGTAACAGATACGCAGTATTTT
CDR3 protein: CASRVGLVVTDTQYF
V gene: TRBV5-1
clone size: NA
D gene: NA
J gene: TRBJ2-3

CDR3 DNA: TGTGCCAGCAGCATAGACACAGCTGGAAACACCATATATTTT
CDR3 protein: CASSIDTAGNTIYF
V gene: TRBV14
clone size: NA
D gene: NA
J gene: TRBJ1-3

CDR3 DNA: TGTGCCAGCAGCGGACAGGGGAGGGGTGGCACTGAAGCTTTCTTT
CDR3 protein: CASSGQGRGGTEAFF
V gene: TRBV5-6
clone size: NA
D gene: TRBD1
J gene: TRBJ1-1

CDR3 DNA: TGTGCCAGCAGCTCCGTTGGGACAGGGGAACGAAGGGAGCTGTTTTTT
CDR3 protein: CASSSVGTGERRELFF
V gene: TRBV7-9
clone size: NA
D gene: TRBD1
J gene: TRBJ2-2

CDR3 DNA: TGCGCCAGCAGCCAAGGCCCGACAGTGTCCTACGAGCAGTACTTC
CDR3 protein: CASSQGPTVSYEQYF
V gene: TRBV4-1
clone size: once
D gene: NA
J gene: TRBJ2-7

CDR3 DNA: TGTGCCAGCAGCTTTGGGAACAGGGAAGGCACTGAAGCTTTCTTT
CDR3 protein: CASSFGNREGTEAFF
V gene: TRBV5-4
clone size: NA
D gene: NA
J gene: TRBJ1-1